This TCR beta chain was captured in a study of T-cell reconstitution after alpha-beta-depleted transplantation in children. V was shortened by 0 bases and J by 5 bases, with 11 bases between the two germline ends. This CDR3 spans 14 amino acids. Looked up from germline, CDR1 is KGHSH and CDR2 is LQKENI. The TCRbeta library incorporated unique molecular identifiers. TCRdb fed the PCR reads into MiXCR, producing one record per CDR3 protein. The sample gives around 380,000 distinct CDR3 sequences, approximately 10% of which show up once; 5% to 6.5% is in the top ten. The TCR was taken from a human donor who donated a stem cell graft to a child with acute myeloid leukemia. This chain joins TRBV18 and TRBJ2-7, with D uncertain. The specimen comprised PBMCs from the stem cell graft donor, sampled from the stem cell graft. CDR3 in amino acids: CASSPPENSDEQYF. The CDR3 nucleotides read TGTGCCAGCTCACCACCTGAAAACAGCGACGAGCAGTACTTC.